These 8 T cell receptor beta chains were sequenced from one sample in a study of cytomegalovirus exposure and HLA in healthy donors. The primer mix had 60 Vbeta and 13 Jbeta primers. The method was immunoSEQ multiplex PCR; TCRdb's version includes in-frame clones alone and lacks a portion of them. The sample contains some 100,000 clones, 70% to 80% of which appear only once. The sample was PBMCs. The origin of the receptors is a man aged 50 or older in good health and CMV-seropositive.

The chain uses TRBV5-6 and TRBJ2-7, with TRBD2 identical over 11 bases. This CDR3 has 15 amino acids. V lost 4 bases, J lost 2 bases, and 5 bases stayed unmatched. Germline CDR1 SGHDT, CDR2 YYEEEE. For the CDR3, the DNA is TGTGCCAGCAGCGCGACTAGCGGGAACCCCTACGAGCAGTACTTC. This gives the protein CASSATSGNPYEQYF.

This clone was observed once. The chain carries TRBV11-2 and TRBJ2-7, with 8 bases aligning to TRBD2. This CDR3 is 15 amino acids long. CDR1 SGHAT and CDR2 FQNNGV come from the germline V gene. The ends lost 5 bases at V and 2 bases at J; junction bases unmatched: 8. The CDR3 reads CASSHKGGGPYEQYF. Written as DNA, the CDR3 is TGTGCCAGCAGCCACAAGGGCGGGGGGCCCTACGAGCAGTACTTC.

The chain has TRBV5-1 and TRBJ2-1; 7 bases are a match to TRBD2. Trimming removed 0 bases from V and 6 bases from J; junction bases left unmatched: 12. Per the germline V gene, CDR1 is SGHRS and CDR2 is YFSETQ. There are 17 residues in the CDR3. The CDR3 protein is CASSLGSSGPRSNEQFF. The CDR3 bases are TGCGCCAGCAGCTTGGGATCTAGCGGTCCGCGTTCCAATGAGCAGTTCTTC.

Only one count was recorded for this clone. The chain has TRBV5-6 and TRBJ1-6; D call uncertain. CDR3 length: 15 residues. The germline CDR1 and CDR2 sequences are SGHDT and YYEEEE. The germline V and J ends were trimmed by 1 base and 4 bases, with 9 bases remaining between them. This chain's CDR3 is CASSLPSDYNSPLHF. CDR3 sequence (DNA): TGTGCCAGCAGCTTGCCGTCAGATTATAATTCACCCCTCCACTTT. Full variable domain (missing parts from reference TRBV5-6 and TRBJ1-6): DAGVTQSPTHLIKTRGQQVTLRCSPKSGHDTVSWYQQALGQGPQFIFQYYEEEERQRGNFPDRFSGHQFPNYSSELNVNALLLGDSALYLCASSLPSDYNSPLHFGNGTRLTVT.

The V and J genes are TRBV7-2 and TRBJ2-6, with D possibly TRBD2 on 6 matching bases. The CDR3 loop spans 17 amino acids. V lost 0 bases and J lost 4, with 13 bases in between. Germline values: CDR1 SGHTA, CDR2 FQGNSA. The DNA of the CDR3 is TGTGCCAGCAGCTTAGCGGACGGAGGGCGAGGGGCCAACGTCCTGACTTTC. Translation: CASSLADGGRGANVLTF.

This chain joins TRBV4-3 and TRBJ1-1; TRBD1 agrees at 9 bases. V dropped 4 bases and J dropped 10; count of bases not matched to a gene: 16. The germline V gene encodes CDR1 LGHNA and CDR2 YSLEER. The CDR3 contains 16 residues. The CDR3 sequence is CASSRQPTTGQGLAFF. The CDR3 DNA reads as TGCGCCAGCAGCCGCCAACCCACGACGGGACAGGGTTTAGCTTTCTTT.

This rearrangement joins TRBV5-4 to TRBJ1-4; perhaps TRBD1 as D (6 bases). V was pared by 3 bases and J by 2 bases, with 11 bases between. Germline V gives CDR1 SGHNT, CDR2 YYREEE (reference sequence). The CDR3 is 15 amino acids. CDR3 sequence reads: CASSSYRETNEKLFF. In nucleotides, the CDR3 is TGTGCCAGCAGCTCTTACAGGGAGACTAATGAAAAACTGTTTTTT.

This clone was seen a few times. The V call is TRBV19, the J call TRBJ2-6; TRBD1 agrees at 7 bases. Germline trimming cut 8 bases from V and 0 bases from J; bases unmatched to any gene: 7. The CDR3 length is 16 residues. CDR1 LNHDA and CDR2 SQIVND come from the germline V gene (reference sequence). The CDR3 DNA is TGTGCCAGTTCAAGGGACAGAAGCTCTGGGGCCAACGTCCTGACTTTC. Translating it yields CASSRDRSSGANVLTF.